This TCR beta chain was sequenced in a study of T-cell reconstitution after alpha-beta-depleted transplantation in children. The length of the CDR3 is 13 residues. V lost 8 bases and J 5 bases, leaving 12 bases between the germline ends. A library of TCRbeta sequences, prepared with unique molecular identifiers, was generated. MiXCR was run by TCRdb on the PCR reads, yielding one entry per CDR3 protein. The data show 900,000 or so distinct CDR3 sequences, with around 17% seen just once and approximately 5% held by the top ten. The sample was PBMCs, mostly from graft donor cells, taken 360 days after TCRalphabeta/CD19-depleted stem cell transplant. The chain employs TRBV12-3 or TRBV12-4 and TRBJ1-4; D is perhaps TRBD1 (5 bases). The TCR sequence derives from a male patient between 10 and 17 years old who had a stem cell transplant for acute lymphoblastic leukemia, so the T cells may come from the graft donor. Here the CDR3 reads CASRGEANEKLFF. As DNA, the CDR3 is TGTGCCAGCCGGGGGGAGGCAAATGAAAAACTGTTTTTT.